Shown below are 22 T cell receptor beta chains from a single sample sequenced in a study of T cells in Graves' hyperthyroidism and ophthalmopathy. TCR beta CDR3 regions were amplified from RNA transcripts. TCR CDR3 underwent first-round RT-PCR with the HTBI primer set. A single record per CDR3 protein comes from TCRdb applying MiXCR to the multiplex PCR reads. Of roughly 300,000 distinct CDR3 sequences in the sample, 25% to 30% were seen once. The sample consisted of blood. These receptors all come from a man between 40 and 49 years old with Graves' hyperthyroidism that later progressed to Graves' ophthalmopathy.

This clonotype was found many times. Here the CDR3 reads CSARDPFAFSYEQYF. The CDR3 region has the DNA TGCAGTGCTAGAGATCCCTTTGCATTCTCCTACGAGCAGTACTTC. This chain connects TRBV20-1 to TRBJ2-7; D is ambiguous. The CDR3 sequence is 15 residues long. V was clipped by 0 bases and J by 0 bases, with 12 bases between them. Germline assignment: CDR1 DFQATT and CDR2 SNEGSKA (reference sequence).

This clonotype was counted ten times or more. This chain uses TRBV10-2 with TRBJ1-2, with D possibly being TRBD1 (5 bases). The V end lost 1 base, the J end lost 4 bases, and 10 bases lay between the germline ends. Germline V CDR1 and CDR2: WSHSY, SAAADI. This CDR3 has 14 residues. As DNA, the CDR3 is TGCGCCAGCAGTGAGTTTTCAGGGAGCTATGGCTACACCTTC. Protein sequence: CASSEFSGSYGYTF.

This clonotype was recorded at least ten times. The V and J genes are TRBV29-1 and TRBJ1-2; TRBD1 aligns across 8 bases. The J segment lost 4 bases and the V segment lost 7 bases, leaving 8 bases of the junction unmatched. This CDR3 is built from 13 residues. Germline V gene data show CDR1 as SQVTM and CDR2 as ANQGSEA. In DNA form, the CDR3 reads TGCAGCGGGGGGACAGGCTCCACCTATGGCTACACCTTC. Its protein product is CSGGTGSTYGYTF.

In its sample, this clonotype was seen many times. The genes are TRBV30 and TRBJ2-5; 9 positions match TRBD2. Germline trimming cut 5 bases from V and 4 bases from J; bases unmatched to any gene: 8. In germline, CDR1 is GTSNPN, CDR2 SVGIG (reference sequence). The CDR3 spans 14 residues. CDR3 nucleotides: TGTGCCTGGGCCCCTAGCGGGACCCGAGAGACCCAGTACTTC. Its translation is CAWAPSGTRETQYF. Combining the CDR3 with reference TRBV30 and TRBJ2-5 gives the whole variable domain SQTIHQWPATLVQPVGSPLSLECTVEGTSNPNLYWYRQAAGRGLQLLFYSVGIGQISSEVPQNLSASRPQDRQFILSSKKLLLSDSGFYLCAWAPSGTRETQYFGPGTRLLVL.

In this sample, this clonotype turned up many times. This rearrangement joins TRBV28 to TRBJ1-1, with D perhaps matching TRBD1 (5 bases). Germline V gives CDR1 MDHEN, CDR2 SYDVKM. The CDR3 has 14 amino acids. V was trimmed by 3 bases and J by 3 bases, leaving 11 bases between them. This CDR3 is CASSFTGIYTEAFF. The CDR3 nucleotides are TGTGCCAGCAGTTTTACAGGTATCTACACTGAAGCTTTCTTT. The complete variable domain, with remaining parts taken from reference TRBV28 and TRBJ1-1, reads DVKVTQSSRYLVKRTGEKVFLECVQDMDHENMFWYRQDPGLGLRLIYFSYDVKMKEKGDIPEGYSVSREKKERFSLILESASTNQTSMYLCASSFTGIYTEAFFGQGTRLTVV.

This clonotype was detected ten times or more. This sequence joins TRBV3-1 and TRBJ1-5; TRBD1 is a possible D gene (6 bases). The ends were cut back, 3 bases at V and 11 bases at J, with 8 bases in the middle. The CDR3 is 11 residues long. Per germline, CDR1 LGHDT and CDR2 YNNKEL (reference sequence). CDR3 in amino acids: CASSQEGAQHF. Written as DNA, the CDR3 is TGTGCCAGCAGCCAGGAGGGGGCCCAGCATTTT.

In this sample, this clonotype turned up many times. The chain recombines TRBV19 with TRBJ2-2; D gene unclear. With 5 bases removed from V and 1 base from J, the gap between germline ends came to 8 bases. The CDR3 totals 14 residues. Germline-derived CDR1 and CDR2 are LNHDA and SQIVND (reference sequence). In nucleotides, the CDR3 is TGTGCCAGTAGTGTAGGGCAGAACACCGGGGAGCTGTTTTTT. Its translation is CASSVGQNTGELFF.

This clonotype came up many times. V is TRBV27 and J is TRBJ2-2; weak D call: TRBD1 (5 bases). V was cut by 6 bases and J by 3 bases, with 14 bases left in between. The CDR3 is 15 residues long. Germline V gives CDR1 MNHEY, CDR2 SMNVEV (reference sequence). In nucleotides, the CDR3 is TGTGCCAGCAGCGCCCCCCCCAGGGACACCGGGGAGCTGTTTTTT. It is translated as CASSAPPRDTGELFF.

In its sample, this clonotype was seen many times. The chain recombines TRBV28 with TRBJ2-7, with D perhaps TRBD1 (5 bases). From germline, CDR1 is MDHEN and CDR2 SYDVKM. This CDR3 is 13 amino acids long. Trimming pared 2 bases from V and 5 bases from J, leaving 10 bases between. DNA for the CDR3: TGTGCCAGCAGTTTAGGGGCCAGGGACGAGCAGTACTTC. Translated, it gives CASSLGARDEQYF.

This clonotype was picked up many times. The chain is built from TRBV6-5 and TRBJ1-2; D remains ambiguous. CDR3 length equals 12 residues. The V gene's germline CDR1 is MNHEY and CDR2 SVGAGI. Between the trimmed V and J ends, which lost 7 bases and 4 bases, there was a span of 10 bases. CDR3 sequence reads: CASTGSTYGYTF. The CDR3 nucleotides are TGTGCCAGCACCGGGAGTACCTATGGCTACACCTTC.

In this sample, this clonotype turned up many times. The V call is TRBV19, the J call TRBJ1-2; 8 bases line up with TRBD1. CDR3 length: 18 residues. Germline values: CDR1 LNHDA, CDR2 SQIVND (reference sequence). The J segment lost 4 bases and the V segment lost 3 bases, leaving 16 bases of the junction unmatched. In nucleotides, the CDR3 is TGTGCCAGTAGTATCTCCGGGTTTGAGCAGGGGGCGCGCTATGGCTACACCTTC. This sequence encodes CASSISGFEQGARYGYTF.

This clonotype was recorded at least ten times. J is TRBJ2-5 and V is TRBV5-1; TRBD1 agrees at 8 bases. The CDR3 is made up of 15 amino acids. Per the germline V gene, CDR1 is SGHRS and CDR2 is YFSETQ. Trimming removed 4 bases from V and 0 bases from J; junction bases left unmatched: 5. Here the CDR3 DNA reads TGCGCCAGCAGCCAAGGACAGGGCAACCAAGAGACCCAGTACTTC. Translated, it gives CASSQGQGNQETQYF.

This clonotype was seen a handful of times. This chain connects TRBV20-1 to TRBJ1-1; the match to TRBD1 covers 8 bases. Germline loops: CDR1 DFQATT, CDR2 SNEGSKA (reference sequence). V shed 3 bases, J shed 0 bases, and the junction held 12 bases outside the gene matches. This CDR3 is 17 amino acids long. DNA for the CDR3: TGCAGTGCTAGGAACGGACAGGGACGGACCATGAACACTGAAGCTTTCTTT. Its protein product is CSARNGQGRTMNTEAFF.

Many counts were recorded for this clonotype. The gene calls are TRBV19 and TRBJ1-3; TRBD1 matches at 12 bases. This CDR3 comprises 17 residues. In germline, CDR1 is LNHDA, CDR2 SQIVND (reference sequence). The ends lost 6 bases at V and 3 bases at J; junction bases unmatched: 9. This CDR3 reads CASSLGTGGQGGNTIYF. CDR3 DNA sequence: TGTGCCAGTAGCCTCGGGACAGGGGGCCAAGGTGGAAACACCATATATTTT.

This clonotype was counted between two and nine times. The rearrangement uses TRBV2 and TRBJ2-7, with D uncertain. V lost 4 bases to trimming and J lost 4 bases, with 5 bases between them. The germline V gene encodes CDR1 SNHLY and CDR2 FYNNEI. The CDR3 has 11 residues. CDR3: CASSAVYEQYF. CDR3 DNA: TGTGCCAGCAGTGCTGTATACGAGCAGTACTTC.

This rearrangement joins TRBV6-2 or TRBV6-3 to TRBJ2-5, with 12 bases aligning to TRBD2. J was trimmed by 4 bases and V by 5 bases; bases with no gene match: 5. The CDR3 is 15 amino acids. The germline V gene encodes CDR1 MNHEY and CDR2 SVGEGT. In nucleotides, the CDR3 is TGTGCCAGCAGTGCCTGGGGACTAGCGGGAGAGACCCAGTACTTC. Its translation is CASSAWGLAGETQYF.

At least ten counts were recorded for this clonotype. The V call is TRBV6-5, the J call TRBJ2-3; possibly TRBD2 for D (6 bases). The V gene's germline CDR1 is MNHEY and CDR2 SVGAGI. The CDR3 length is 18 residues. V lost 6 bases, J lost 0 bases, and 22 bases lay in between. CDR3 sequence (DNA): TGTGCCAGCAGACTCAGTTATGAGAATAGCGGAAGCACAGATACGCAGTATTTT. Translated, it gives CASRLSYENSGSTDTQYF.

This clonotype came up many times. The chain recombines TRBV14 with TRBJ2-2, with 9 bases that match TRBD1. There are 18 residues in the CDR3. J gave up 6 bases and V 0 bases, and 11 bases lay outside the gene matches. Germline CDR1 SGHDN, CDR2 FVKESK. The CDR3 DNA sequence: TGTGCCAGCAGCCAAGATTTTACAGGGGGCGTTCTGGCCGGGGAGCTGTTTTTT. Its translation is CASSQDFTGGVLAGELFF.

In this sample, this clonotype turned up many times. This may be a read error: a much more frequent sequence differs by one nucleotide. The chain is built from TRBV2 and TRBJ1-1, with 7 positions matching TRBD1. Germline CDR1 reads SNHLY; CDR2 reads FYNNEI. The CDR3 is 13 amino acids. V trimming: 10 bases; J trimming: 4 bases; junction bases outside the gene matches: 9. DNA for the CDR3: TGTGCCAACCAGGGACAGCCCCCCACTGAAGCTTTCTTT. This translates into CANQGQPPTEAFF.

This clonotype was counted a few times. J is TRBJ2-4 and V is TRBV6-1; 10 nucleotides agree with TRBD1. Germline-derived CDR1 and CDR2 are MNHNS and SASEGT. Trimming at V came to 7 bases and at J to 9 bases, leaving 9 bases not matched to a gene. CDR3 length: 14 amino acids. The CDR3 DNA reads TGTGCCAGCACCCAGGGGGGACAGGGGTCCATTCAGTACTTC. Amino acid sequence: CASTQGGQGSIQYF.

This clonotype showed up many times. This sequence joins TRBV18 and TRBJ2-5; 7 positions agree with TRBD2. V trimming: 3 bases; J trimming: 2 bases; junction bases outside the gene matches: 9. CDR1 is KGHSH, CDR2 LQKENI, per germline. This CDR3 has 16 residues. DNA of the CDR3: TGTGCCAGCTCACCTAACCAACTAGCGCCTCAAGAGACCCAGTACTTC. Its protein is CASSPNQLAPQETQYF.

V and J are TRBV12-3 or TRBV12-4 and TRBJ1-1, with D uncertain. The CDR3 is made up of 13 amino acids. The V end lost 10 bases, the J end lost 3 bases, and 15 bases lay between the germline ends. CDR3 protein: CATKGFSHTEAFF. CDR3 DNA: TGTGCCACAAAAGGGTTTAGTCACACTGAAGCTTTCTTT.